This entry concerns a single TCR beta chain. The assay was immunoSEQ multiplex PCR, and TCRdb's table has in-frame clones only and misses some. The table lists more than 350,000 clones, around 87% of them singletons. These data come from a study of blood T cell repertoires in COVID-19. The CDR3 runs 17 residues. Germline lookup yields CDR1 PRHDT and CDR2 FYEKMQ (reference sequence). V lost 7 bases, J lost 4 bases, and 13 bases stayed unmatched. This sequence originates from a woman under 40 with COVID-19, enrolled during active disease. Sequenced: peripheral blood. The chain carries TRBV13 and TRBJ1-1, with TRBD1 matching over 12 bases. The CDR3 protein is CASNRDRGRGSVTEAFF. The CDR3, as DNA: TGTGCCAGCAACCGGGACAGGGGGCGCGGTTCTGTCACTGAAGCTTTCTTT.